These 24 T cell receptor beta chains originate from one sample sequenced in a study of CD8 T cells in Susac syndrome. RNA, at roughly 0.5 to 1 ug, was reverse transcribed with random hexamers. A single record per CDR3 protein comes from TCRdb applying MiXCR to the immunoSEQ multiplex PCR reads. Of 200,000 to 250,000 distinct CDR3 sequences in the sample, about 95% are singletons; the top ten hold 0.095%. The sequencing input was CD4+ T cells from PBMCs. The source is a human donor with multiple sclerosis.

The chain combines TRBV20-1 with TRBJ2-3, with a possible D match to TRBD2 (6 bases). The CDR3 sequence is 15 residues long. The germline V gene encodes CDR1 DFQATT and CDR2 SNEGSKA (reference sequence). With 0 bases removed from V and 1 base from J, the gap between germline ends came to 11 bases. The CDR3 spells CSARDFSGGTDTQYF. The CDR3 DNA reads TGCAGTGCTAGAGATTTTAGCGGTGGCACAGATACGCAGTATTTT.

The chain combines TRBV5-1 with TRBJ1-6, with 7 positions matching TRBD1. The germline V gene encodes CDR1 SGHRS and CDR2 YFSETQ. With V trimmed by 4 bases and J by 7 bases, 8 bases remained unmatched. The CDR3 covers 15 residues. DNA for the CDR3: TGCGCCAGCAGCGTTTCGACAGGGCGGAATTCACCCCTCCACTTT. This gives the protein CASSVSTGRNSPLHF. The full variable domain, rest sourced from reference TRBV5-1 and TRBJ1-6, is KAGVTQTPRYLIKTRGQQVTLSCSPISGHRSVSWYQQTPGQGLQFLFEYFSETQRNKGNFPGRFSGRQFSNSRSEMNVSTLELGDSALYLCASSVSTGRNSPLHFGNGTRLTVT.

The chain carries TRBV11-2 and TRBJ2-5, with 7 bases that match TRBD2. The length of the CDR3 is 13 residues. The germline V gene encodes CDR1 SGHAT and CDR2 FQNNGV. With 11 bases clipped from V and 2 bases from J, the junction kept 8 bases outside the gene matches. CDR3 sequence reads: CASNSGKQETQYF. The CDR3 DNA reads as TGTGCCTCCAACAGCGGGAAACAAGAGACCCAGTACTTC.

The chain has TRBV6-5 and TRBJ2-7, with D uncertain. The CDR3 covers 14 residues. The V end was cut by 0 bases, the J end by 3 bases, with 9 bases between. Germline-derived CDR1 and CDR2 are MNHEY and SVGAGI. The CDR3 region is CASSYSFPDYEQYF. The CDR3 DNA follows: TGTGCCAGCAGTTACTCGTTTCCGGACTACGAGCAGTACTTC.

This chain links TRBV7-2 with TRBJ2-1, with 12 positions matching TRBD2. Germline V gene lookup returns CDR1 SGHTA and CDR2 FQGNSA. V shed 5 bases and J 8 bases; nucleotides not matched to a gene: 7. The CDR3 has 15 residues. The CDR3 here is CASSPRLAGAYEQFF. The CDR3, as DNA: TGTGCCAGCAGCCCACGACTAGCGGGAGCTTATGAGCAGTTCTTC. Combining the CDR3 with reference TRBV7-2 and TRBJ2-1 gives the whole variable domain GAGVSQSPSNKVTEKGKDVELRCDPISGHTALYWYRQSLGQGLEFLIYFQGNSAPDKSGLPSDRFSAERTGGSVSTLTIQRTQQEDSAVYLCASSPRLAGAYEQFFGPGTRLTVL.

The rearrangement joins TRBV15 to TRBJ1-1; no definite D call. Trimming cost V 4 bases and J 7 bases, with 10 bases left between them. Germline CDR1 and CDR2: LNHNV and YYDKDF (reference sequence). The CDR3 is 12 residues long. Here the CDR3 reads CATSTITREAFF. CDR3 DNA: TGTGCCACCAGCACGATTACCCGTGAAGCTTTCTTT. The full variable domain, completed using reference TRBV15 and TRBJ1-1, is DAMVIQNPRYQVTQFGKPVTLSCSQTLNHNVMYWYQQKSSQAPKLLFHYYDKDFNNEADTPDNFQSRRPNTSFCFLDIRSPGLGDTAMYLCATSTITREAFFGQGTRLTVV.

This chain joins TRBV29-1 and TRBJ1-1; 7 bases match TRBD1. Germline loops: CDR1 SQVTM, CDR2 ANQGSEA. Trimming cost V 6 bases and J 1 base; bases outside gene matches: 8. This CDR3 is built from 14 residues. CDR3 in DNA: TGCAGCGTCGATCCCGGGACAGCGAACACTGAAGCTTTCTTT. It specifies CSVDPGTANTEAFF.

The chain links TRBV7-9 to TRBJ2-1; weak D call: TRBD2 (5 bases). The CDR3 totals 14 residues. Per the germline V gene, CDR1 is SEHNR and CDR2 is FQNEAQ (reference sequence). V was pared by 5 bases and J by 6 bases, with 14 bases between. The DNA for the CDR3 is TGTGCCAGCAGCCAAAGGGAGACACGCAATGAGCAGTTCTTC. Its translation: CASSQRETRNEQFF.

The J gene is TRBJ2-7, the V gene TRBV7-3; D is possibly TRBD2 (7 bases). The V end was cut by 1 base, the J end by 0 bases, with 10 bases between. This CDR3 is 15 amino acids long. CDR1 SGHTA and CDR2 FQGTGA come from the germline V gene. The CDR3 region is CASSLNGGPSYEQYF. The CDR3 nucleotides are TGTGCCAGCAGCTTAAACGGGGGGCCCTCCTACGAGCAGTACTTC.

V gene TRBV3-1 combines with J gene TRBJ2-7; perhaps D is TRBD1 or TRBD2 (6 bases each). CDR1 and CDR2 (germline): LGHDT, YNNKEL (reference sequence). The CDR3 length is 16 residues. Trimming left V 1 base short and J 5 bases short, with 18 bases between. CDR3 coding DNA: TGTGCCAGCAGCCAAGCACCGGGGGCGCGGATCCACGAGCAGTACTTC. It encodes CASSQAPGARIHEQYF.

This clonotype was seen just once. The rearrangement uses TRBV20-1 and TRBJ1-2; TRBD1 matches 7 bases. This CDR3 is built from 13 residues. After removal of 1 base from V and 5 bases from J, the junction contained 4 bases not matched to a gene. CDR1 and CDR2 (germline): DFQATT, SNEGSKA (reference sequence). The CDR3 loop is CSARATGSYGYTF. CDR3 nucleotides: TGCAGTGCTAGAGCGACAGGGAGTTATGGCTACACCTTC.

V gene TRBV7-9 combines with J gene TRBJ1-1; D unclear. The germline V and J ends were trimmed by 0 bases and 7 bases, with 3 bases remaining between them. Germline loops: CDR1 SEHNR, CDR2 FQNEAQ (reference sequence). CDR3 length: 11 amino acids. Here the CDR3 DNA reads TGTGCCAGCAGCTTAGCACGTGAAGCTTTCTTT. Its protein product is CASSLAREAFF.

In the case of this clonotype: Mismatch with germline at one junction end may stem from a read error. The V gene is TRBV20-1, the J gene TRBJ2-1; TRBD2 matches at 11 bases. CDR1 and CDR2 from the germline V gene are DFQATT and SNEGSKA (reference sequence). The CDR3 is 11 amino acids. The CDR3 region is CVAGGPAEQFF. The DNA for the CDR3 is TGTGTAGCGGGGGGGCCGGCTGAGCAGTTCTTC.

This rearrangement joins TRBV20-1 to TRBJ2-7; 7 positions agree with TRBD1. V was clipped by 0 bases and J by 5 bases; unmatched bases: 7. Germline-derived CDR1 and CDR2 are DFQATT and SNEGSKA (reference sequence). The CDR3 covers 14 residues. The CDR3 reads CSARDEGQHHEQYF. CDR3 DNA sequence: TGCAGTGCTAGAGATGAGGGACAGCACCACGAGCAGTACTTC.

The J gene is TRBJ2-5, the V gene TRBV20-1; 14 positions agree with TRBD2. The V and J ends lost 5 bases and 3 bases, in that order; junction bases with no gene match: 8. Germline CDR1 is DFQATT and CDR2 is SNEGSKA (reference sequence). This CDR3 region has 16 residues. DNA for the CDR3: TGCAGTGCTGGGGGACTAGCGGGAGCCAACGAAGAGACCCAGTACTTC. Translated: CSAGGLAGANEETQYF.

The V and J genes are TRBV5-6 and TRBJ2-3; 7 nucleotides agree with TRBD2. Germline V gene lookup returns CDR1 SGHDT and CDR2 YYEEEE. The CDR3 is made up of 15 amino acids. With V trimmed by 4 bases and J by 6 bases, 11 bases remained unmatched. The chain's CDR3 is CASSLKRDNRDTQYF. The DNA of the CDR3 is TGTGCCAGCAGCCTGAAGCGGGATAATCGGGATACGCAGTATTTT.

V and J are TRBV2 and TRBJ1-5; no clear D gene. Germline V lookup: CDR1 SNHLY, CDR2 FYNNEI. The CDR3 length is 13 residues. Trimming left V 1 base short and J 7 bases short, with 8 bases between. CDR3: CASSEDAGQPQHF. As DNA, the CDR3 is TGTGCCAGCAGTGAAGACGCTGGGCAGCCCCAGCATTTT.

The V call is TRBV20-1, the J call TRBJ1-5; 8 bases are a match to TRBD1. From germline, CDR1 is DFQATT and CDR2 SNEGSKA (reference sequence). V shed 7 bases, J shed 1 base, and the junction held 9 bases outside the gene matches. This CDR3 is 15 amino acids long. This chain's CDR3 is CSVRKRQGSNQPQHF. CDR3 coding DNA: TGCAGTGTGCGCAAAAGACAGGGGAGCAATCAGCCCCAGCATTTT.

The chain combines TRBV18 with TRBJ1-5, with D maybe TRBD1 (5 bases). CDR3 size: 16 residues. CDR1 KGHSH and CDR2 LQKENI come from the germline V gene. With 2 bases removed from V and 3 bases from J, the gap between germline ends came to 14 bases. The CDR3 DNA reads as TGTGCCAGCTCACCAGTGTCAGGGCCTGACAATCAGCCCCAGCATTTT. This codes for CASSPVSGPDNQPQHF.

The V call is TRBV7-2, the J call TRBJ2-3, with D perhaps TRBD1 (5 bases). The germline gives CDR1 SGHTA, CDR2 FQGNSA. The CDR3 has 12 amino acids. Trimming left V 4 bases short and J 14 bases short, with 16 bases between. The CDR3 here is CASSWRLGLPYF. Here the CDR3 DNA reads TGTGCCAGCAGCTGGCGACTGGGGCTTCCGTATTTT.

The chain combines TRBV19 with TRBJ1-2; 10 positions match TRBD1. The V and J ends lost 9 bases and 6 bases, in that order; junction bases with no gene match: 19. The CDR3 is 17 amino acids. The germline CDR1 and CDR2 sequences are LNHDA and SQIVND (reference sequence). Here the CDR3 reads CASSYLGTGEDHHGYTF. As DNA, the CDR3 is TGTGCCAGCAGTTACCTCGGGACAGGGGAGGACCACCATGGCTACACCTTC.

The gene calls are TRBV15 and TRBJ2-5; TRBD1 might be the D (6 bases). V was pared by 1 base and J by 5 bases, with 11 bases between. Germline lookup yields CDR1 LNHNV and CDR2 YYDKDF (reference sequence). The CDR3 totals 14 residues. The CDR3 sequence is CATSRVRQGETQYF. DNA for the CDR3: TGTGCCACCAGCAGAGTCCGGCAGGGGGAGACCCAGTACTTC.

The chain combines TRBV20-1 with TRBJ2-1; D is ambiguous. Trimming removed 6 bases from V and 5 bases from J, with 8 bases in between. This CDR3 region has 11 residues. Germline assignment: CDR1 DFQATT and CDR2 SNEGSKA (reference sequence). The CDR3 DNA sequence: TGCAGTGCAACCAGTCACAATGAGCAGTTCTTC. It codes for CSATSHNEQFF.

The chain joins TRBV4-1 to TRBJ2-1; no clear D gene. V was pared by 0 bases and J by 0 bases, with 12 bases between. The V gene's germline CDR1 is MGHRA and CDR2 YSYEKL. The CDR3 extends over 17 amino acids. CDR3 sequence reads: CASSQDQPVSSYNEQFF. The CDR3 DNA follows: TGCGCCAGCAGCCAAGATCAGCCGGTTAGCTCCTACAATGAGCAGTTCTTC.